This T cell receptor beta chain is drawn from a study of blood T cell repertoires in COVID-19. Study information: Samples representing acute and convalescent COVID-19 were sourced from the United States, Italy and Spain. T cells, B-cell-depleted T cells, or PBMCs provided the cDNA or gDNA that served as material.

In the case of this clone: Other nucleotide sequences from this sample produce the same CDR3.

The junction had 8 bases not matched to a gene; V was cut back by 5 bases and J by 2 bases. Germline V gene sequence: CDR1 MNHEY, CDR2 SVGAGI. The CDR3 runs to 15 residues. Repertoires were generated with immunoSEQ multiplex PCR, while TCRdb's copy carries only in-frame clones and drops some. The sample includes around 460,000 clones, around 90% of them seen just once. Sequenced: peripheral blood. The sequence was obtained from a man aged 18 to 29 with COVID-19, enrolled during active disease. The rearrangement links TRBV6-5 to TRBJ1-1, with TRBD1 matching over 7 bases. The CDR3 bases are TGTGCCAGCAGTCGGGACAGAGGGGAAAACACTGAAGCTTTCTTT. This sequence encodes CASSRDRGENTEAFF.